The 11 T cell receptor beta chains given below trace back to one sample, sequenced in a study of CD8 T cells in Susac syndrome. It was with random hexamers that about 0.45 to 1 ug RNA was reverse transcribed. Each CDR3 protein gets one entry after TCRdb re-called the immunoSEQ multiplex PCR reads with MiXCR. The sample contains some 150,000 distinct CDR3 sequences, 85% to 95% of which appear only once. Sequenced sample: CD4+ T cells from PBMCs. These receptor sequences come from a human donor with Susac syndrome.

The J gene is TRBJ1-6, the V gene TRBV20-1; D not resolved. Germline V CDR1 and CDR2: DFQATT, SNEGSKA (reference sequence). Trimming left V 5 bases short and J 9 bases short, with 17 bases between. The CDR3 is 14 residues long. The DNA of the CDR3 is TGCAGTGCTGGCCTGGATGGTACGACTTCACCCCTCCACTTT. It translates to CSAGLDGTTSPLHF.

The chain uses TRBV7-8 and TRBJ1-6, with a tentative D call TRBD1 (5 bases). Per the germline V gene, CDR1 is SGHVS and CDR2 is FQNEAQ. Trimming took 6 bases from V and 9 from J, leaving 18 bases between them. The CDR3 has 15 amino acids. CDR3: CASSPPRTTGSPLHF. CDR3 nucleotides: TGTGCCAGCAGTCCCCCTCGGACAACAGGTTCACCCCTCCACTTT. Looking up the rest from reference TRBV7-8 and TRBJ1-6 gives the full variable domain: GAGVSQSPRYKVAKRGQDVALRCDPISGHVSLFWYQQALGQGPEFLTYFQNEAQLDKSGLPSDRFFAERPEGSVSTLKIQRTQQEDSAVYLCASSPPRTTGSPLHFGNGTRLTVT.

As DNA, the CDR3 is TGTGCCAGCAGCTTAAGGGGATCTGAAGCTTTCTTT. It translates to CASSLRGSEAFF. The chain couples TRBV7-9 to TRBJ1-1, with a tentative D call TRBD1 (5 bases). Trimming stripped 2 bases from V and 6 bases from J, with 7 bases between. The CDR3 covers 12 residues. Germline loops: CDR1 SEHNR, CDR2 FQNEAQ (reference sequence). The full variable domain, completed using reference TRBV7-9 and TRBJ1-1, is DTGVSQNPRHKITKRGQNVTFRCDPISEHNRLYWYRQTLGQGPEFLTYFQNEAQLEKSRLLSDRFSAERPKGSFSTLEIQRTEQGDSAMYLCASSLRGSEAFFGQGTRLTVV.

The chain combines TRBV27 with TRBJ1-2; D call uncertain. The CDR3 spans 12 residues. Looked up from germline, CDR1 is MNHEY and CDR2 is SMNVEV (reference sequence). Trimming took off 4 bases at V and 8 bases at J, with 11 bases between the two ends. The CDR3 nucleotides read TGTGCCAGCAGTTCCCCTCCAGGAGGCTACACCTTC. Protein sequence: CASSSPPGGYTF.

V is TRBV4-3 and J is TRBJ2-1, with D tentatively TRBD1 (6 bases). V lost 1 base and J 8 bases, leaving 12 bases between the germline ends. This CDR3 contains 14 residues. Germline CDR1 LGHNA, CDR2 YSLEER. CDR3 sequence reads: CASSQVWGQDEQFF. CDR3 bases: TGCGCCAGCAGCCAAGTTTGGGGGCAGGATGAGCAGTTCTTC.

This clonotype came up once. This sequence joins TRBV29-1 and TRBJ1-2; 8 nucleotides align to TRBD1. Trimming cost V 5 bases and J 3 bases; bases outside gene matches: 5. CDR1 SQVTM and CDR2 ANQGSEA come from the germline V gene. This CDR3 is 13 amino acids long. The CDR3 protein is CSVWDRLDYGYTF. The CDR3 DNA reads as TGCAGCGTTTGGGACAGGTTGGACTATGGCTACACCTTC.

J is TRBJ2-3 and V is TRBV28; TRBD1 is a possible D gene (6 bases). Trimming took off 7 bases at V and 0 bases at J, with 17 bases between the two ends. The CDR3 length is 16 residues. Germline V gives CDR1 MDHEN, CDR2 SYDVKM. CDR3 loop: CASNAAGTPSTDTQYF. CDR3 DNA: TGTGCCAGCAACGCTGCCGGGACACCCAGCACAGATACGCAGTATTTT.

This chain links TRBV12-3 or TRBV12-4 with TRBJ2-7, with D possibly TRBD1 on 5 matching bases. This CDR3 is 14 amino acids long. V was shortened by 1 base and J by 3 bases, with 10 bases between the two germline ends. CDR3 residues: CASSLGTPRYEQYF. The CDR3 bases are TGTGCCAGCAGTTTAGGGACACCCCGCTACGAGCAGTACTTC.

The V and J genes are TRBV7-6 and TRBJ2-7; 7 nucleotides line up with TRBD2. The V gene's germline CDR1 is SGHVS and CDR2 FNYEAQ. The length of the CDR3 is 15 residues. The ends lost 5 bases at V and 3 bases at J; junction bases unmatched: 10. The CDR3 DNA is TGTGCCAGCAGCAGGGCGCGGGAGTACGTCTACGAGCAGTACTTC. Translation: CASSRAREYVYEQYF.

The chain links TRBV20-1 to TRBJ1-5; D is ambiguous. From germline, CDR1 is DFQATT and CDR2 SNEGSKA (reference sequence). With 1 base removed from V and 0 bases from J, the gap between germline ends came to 7 bases. The CDR3 is made up of 14 amino acids. CDR3 DNA: TGCAGTGCTAGAGGACCGAATAGCAATCAGCCCCAGCATTTT. Protein sequence: CSARGPNSNQPQHF.

V usage is TRBV25-1 and J usage is TRBJ2-7; D is ambiguous. There are 14 residues in the CDR3. V was shortened by 3 bases and J by 0 bases, with 9 bases between the two germline ends. Germline CDR1 is MGHDK and CDR2 is SYGVNS. CDR3 nucleotide sequence: TGTGCCAGCAGTGACTTTGTAGGCTCCTACGAGCAGTACTTC. Translation gives CASSDFVGSYEQYF.